This is a list of T cell receptor beta chains from one sample in a study of cytomegalovirus exposure and HLA in healthy donors. The data were produced by immunoSEQ multiplex PCR, yet TCRdb's version contains in-frame clones alone and is incomplete. The sample records about 150,000 clones, 85% being singletons. The sequenced sample was PBMCs. The receptors stem from a woman between 18 and 29 years old in good health and CMV-seronegative. Both conserved end residues are part of each CDR3. The D gene is left open where the match is weak. Not all rows give a size; the values are once, few, many and, for expanded clones, a class.

size: few
D: -
J: TRBJ1-1
V: TRBV2
CDR3: CASTLRAGGTEAFF
DNA: TGTGCCAGCACCCTGAGGGCGGGGGGCACTGAAGCTTTCTTT

size: -
D: -
J: TRBJ2-3
V: TRBV5-1
CDR3: CASSFYGQSTDTQYF
DNA: TGCGCCAGCAGCTTCTACGGACAAAGCACAGATACGCAGTATTTT

size: -
D: -
J: TRBJ2-1
V: TRBV7-9
CDR3: CASSASLAHPSDEQFF
DNA: TGTGCCAGCAGCGCCAGCCTAGCGCATCCGAGCGATGAGCAGTTCTTC

size: once
D: TRBD1
J: TRBJ1-5
V: TRBV7-2
CDR3: CASSFTGGANQPQHF
DNA: TGTGCCAGCAGCTTCACAGGGGGAGCCAATCAGCCCCAGCATTTT

size: -
D: TRBD1
J: TRBJ2-3
V: TRBV29-1
CDR3: CSAGRTGQGATDTQYF
DNA: TGCAGCGCCGGACGGACGGGACAGGGGGCTACGGATACGCAGTATTTT

size: -
D: TRBD1
J: TRBJ2-3
V: TRBV28
CDR3: CASTTAGGSLDTQYF
DNA: TGTGCCAGCACAACCGCAGGGGGCTCCTTGGATACGCAGTATTTT

size: -
D: TRBD2
J: TRBJ2-7
V: TRBV30
CDR3: CAWSVSVAGGEQYF
DNA: TGTGCCTGGAGTGTATCGGTAGCGGGAGGCGAGCAGTACTTC

size: -
D: TRBD1
J: TRBJ1-5
V: TRBV19
CDR3: CASGQDYNQPQHF
DNA: TGTGCCAGTGGACAGGACTACAATCAGCCCCAGCATTTT

size: -
D: TRBD1
J: TRBJ2-1
V: TRBV7-7
CDR3: CASSFTGAPDNEQFF
DNA: TGTGCTAGCAGCTTTACAGGGGCCCCCGACAATGAGCAGTTCTTC

size: few
D: -
J: TRBJ1-4
V: TRBV4-3
CDR3: CASSQDYGANEKLFF
DNA: TGCGCCAGCAGCCAAGACTATGGAGCTAATGAAAAACTGTTTTTT

size: -
D: -
J: TRBJ2-7
V: TRBV21-1
CDR3: CAGRDRGPYEQYF
DNA: TGTGCCGGCCGGGACAGGGGACCCTACGAGCAGTACTTC

size: -
D: TRBD2
J: TRBJ2-7
V: TRBV7-2
CDR3: CASRLAGDEQYF
DNA: TGTGCCAGCCGACTAGCGGGAGACGAGCAGTACTTC

size: -
D: -
J: TRBJ2-3
V: TRBV21-1
CDR3: CASSKMGTGTSADTQYF
DNA: TGTGCCAGCAGCAAGATGGGGACAGGGACAAGCGCAGATACGCAGTATTTT

size: -
D: TRBD2
J: TRBJ2-7
V: TRBV4-1
CDR3: CASSQDGTWGGEQYF
DNA: TGCGCCAGCAGCCAAGATGGCACGTGGGGGGGCGAGCAGTACTTC

size: -
D: TRBD2
J: TRBJ2-7
V: TRBV4-3
CDR3: CASSPDLRSSGSSYEQYF
DNA: TGCGCCAGCAGCCCTGACTTACGTAGCAGCGGGAGCTCCTACGAGCAGTACTTC

size: -
D: TRBD1
J: TRBJ2-3
V: TRBV12-5
CDR3: CASGPGTGRDTQYF
DNA: TGTGCTAGTGGCCCCGGGACAGGGAGGGATACGCAGTATTTT

size: -
D: TRBD2
J: TRBJ2-5
V: TRBV18
CDR3: CASSPVLAGVGQETQYF
DNA: TGTGCCAGCTCACCAGTGCTAGCGGGAGTTGGCCAAGAGACCCAGTACTTC

size: -
D: -
J: TRBJ1-2
V: TRBV7-2
CDR3: CASSLEPRAYGYGYTF
DNA: TGTGCCAGCAGCTTAGAGCCCAGGGCCTATGGCTATGGCTACACCTTC

size: -
D: -
J: TRBJ1-6
V: TRBV21-1
CDR3: CASSKMGRALEGTLHF
DNA: TGTGCCAGCAGCAAGATGGGCAGGGCCCTCGAAGGGACCCTCCACTTT

size: -
D: -
J: TRBJ2-1
V: TRBV21-1
CDR3: CASSKLAGGFTSYNEQFF
DNA: TGTGCCAGCAGCAAACTAGCGGGAGGGTTTACGTCCTACAATGAGCAGTTCTTC

size: once
D: TRBD2
J: TRBJ2-5
V: TRBV5-1
CDR3: CASSLALAERRETQYF
DNA: TGCGCCAGCAGCTTGGCACTAGCGGAAAGAAGGGAGACCCAGTACTTC

size: -
D: TRBD1
J: TRBJ1-6
V: TRBV4-3
CDR3: CASSPDAGGELGLHF
DNA: TGCGCCAGCAGCCCTGACGCAGGGGGAGAGTTGGGGCTCCACTTT

size: once
D: TRBD2
J: TRBJ2-5
V: TRBV29-1
CDR3: CSVGLAGGRETQYF
DNA: TGCAGCGTTGGACTAGCGGGGGGGCGGGAGACCCAGTACTTC

size: -
D: TRBD1
J: TRBJ2-7
V: TRBV30
CDR3: CAWSQGGPYEQYF
DNA: TGTGCCTGGAGTCAAGGGGGCCCCTACGAGCAGTACTTC

size: -
D: TRBD1
J: TRBJ1-5
V: TRBV2
CDR3: CASSETGGGLGAQHF
DNA: TGTGCCAGCAGTGAAACAGGGGGCGGATTAGGGGCCCAGCATTTT

size: -
D: TRBD2
J: TRBJ2-5
V: TRBV5-4
CDR3: CASSLGLAGAYQETQYF
DNA: TGTGCCAGCAGCTTGGGACTAGCGGGGGCGTACCAAGAGACCCAGTACTTC

size: -
D: -
J: TRBJ2-3
V: TRBV6-1
CDR3: CASSAVGASTDTQYF
DNA: TGTGCCAGCAGTGCGGTGGGGGCCAGCACAGATACGCAGTATTTT

size: -
D: -
J: TRBJ1-6
V: TRBV4-3
CDR3: CASSATHGQRSSSPLHF
DNA: TGCGCCAGCAGCGCCACACACGGACAGCGCTCCTCTTCACCCCTCCACTTT

size: -
D: TRBD2
J: TRBJ2-7
V: TRBV7-2
CDR3: CASSLGLAREQYF
DNA: TGTGCCAGCAGCTTGGGACTAGCAAGGGAGCAGTACTTC

size: -
D: -
J: TRBJ2-5
V: TRBV7-3
CDR3: CASSFSSWETQYF
DNA: TGTGCCAGCAGCTTTTCAAGCTGGGAGACCCAGTACTTC

size: -
D: TRBD1
J: TRBJ2-3
V: TRBV7-9
CDR3: CASSPGTGSDTQYF
DNA: TGTGCCAGCAGCCCAGGGACAGGGTCAGATACGCAGTATTTT

size: -
D: -
J: TRBJ1-4
V: TRBV5-1
CDR3: CASSPGGGFGEKLFF
DNA: TGCGCCAGCAGCCCCGGGGGGGGGTTTGGTGAAAAACTGTTTTTT

size: -
D: -
J: TRBJ1-4
V: TRBV5-4
CDR3: CASSLVPGKGEKLFF
DNA: TGTGCCAGCAGCTTGGTACCGGGAAAGGGTGAAAAACTGTTTTTT

size: -
D: TRBD1
J: TRBJ2-6
V: TRBV4-3
CDR3: CASSPGGDLSGANVLTF
DNA: TGCGCCAGCAGCCCAGGGGGTGACCTCTCTGGGGCCAACGTCCTGACTTTC

size: -
D: -
J: TRBJ1-4
V: TRBV5-5
CDR3: CASSLAYWTAGNEKLFF
DNA: TGTGCCAGCAGCTTGGCATATTGGACGGCGGGGAATGAAAAACTGTTTTTT

size: -
D: -
J: TRBJ1-2
V: TRBV28
CDR3: CASSLPGGTVGYTF
DNA: TGTGCCAGCAGTTTACCCGGAGGAACGGTCGGCTACACCTTC

size: -
D: -
J: TRBJ1-4
V: TRBV5-1
CDR3: CASSPSRYSGEKLFF
DNA: TGCGCCAGCAGCCCATCAAGGTATTCCGGGGAAAAACTGTTTTTT

size: -
D: -
J: TRBJ2-7
V: TRBV27
CDR3: CASSLGWGLTHEQYF
DNA: TGTGCCAGCAGTTTAGGGTGGGGCCTTACCCACGAGCAGTACTTC

size: -
D: TRBD1
J: TRBJ1-5
V: TRBV19
CDR3: CASSLGQGVYSNQPQHF
DNA: TGTGCCAGTAGCCTCGGACAGGGGGTCTATAGCAATCAGCCCCAGCATTTT

size: -
D: -
J: TRBJ2-7
V: TRBV19
CDR3: CASSRRTGYYEQYF
DNA: TGTGCCAGTAGCCGCCGGACGGGATACTACGAGCAGTACTTC